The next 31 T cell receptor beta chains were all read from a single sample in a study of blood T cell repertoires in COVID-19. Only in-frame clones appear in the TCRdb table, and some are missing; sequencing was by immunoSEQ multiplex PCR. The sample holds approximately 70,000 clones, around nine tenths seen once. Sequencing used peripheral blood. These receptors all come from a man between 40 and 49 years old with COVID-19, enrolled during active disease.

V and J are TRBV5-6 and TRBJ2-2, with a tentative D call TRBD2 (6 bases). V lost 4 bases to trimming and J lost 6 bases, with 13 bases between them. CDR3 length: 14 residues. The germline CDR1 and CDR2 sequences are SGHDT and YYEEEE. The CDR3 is CASSPLGGPGELFF. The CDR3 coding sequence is TGTGCCAGCAGCCCGTTGGGGGGTCCCGGGGAGCTGTTTTTT.

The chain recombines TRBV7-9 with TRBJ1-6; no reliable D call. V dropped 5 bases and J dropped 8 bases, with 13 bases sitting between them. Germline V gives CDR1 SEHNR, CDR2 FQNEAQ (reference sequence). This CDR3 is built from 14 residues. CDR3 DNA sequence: TGTGCCAGCAGCCCAGGTCCCGGGGATTCACCCCTCCACTTT. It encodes CASSPGPGDSPLHF. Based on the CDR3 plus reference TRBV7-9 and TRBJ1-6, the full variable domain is DTGVSQNPRHKITKRGQNVTFRCDPISEHNRLYWYRQTLGQGPEFLTYFQNEAQLEKSRLLSDRFSAERPKGSFSTLEIQRTEQGDSAMYLCASSPGPGDSPLHFGNGTRLTVT.

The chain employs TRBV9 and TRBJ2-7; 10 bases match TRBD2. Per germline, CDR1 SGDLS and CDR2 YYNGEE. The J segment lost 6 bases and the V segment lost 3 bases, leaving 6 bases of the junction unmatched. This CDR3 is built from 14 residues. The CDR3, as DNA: TGTGCCAGCAGCGCGGGACTAGCGACCCCCGAGCAGTACTTC. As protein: CASSAGLATPEQYF.

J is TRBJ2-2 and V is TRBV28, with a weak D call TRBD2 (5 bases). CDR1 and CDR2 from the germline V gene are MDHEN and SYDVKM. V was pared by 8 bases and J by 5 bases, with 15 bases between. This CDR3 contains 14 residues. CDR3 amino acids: CASLPGMKTGELFF. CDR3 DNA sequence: TGTGCCAGCCTGCCGGGGATGAAGACCGGGGAGCTGTTTTTT. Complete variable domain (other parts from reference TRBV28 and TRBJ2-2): DVKVTQSSRYLVKRTGEKVFLECVQDMDHENMFWYRQDPGLGLRLIYFSYDVKMKEKGDIPEGYSVSREKKERFSLILESASTNQTSMYLCASLPGMKTGELFFGEGSRLTVL.

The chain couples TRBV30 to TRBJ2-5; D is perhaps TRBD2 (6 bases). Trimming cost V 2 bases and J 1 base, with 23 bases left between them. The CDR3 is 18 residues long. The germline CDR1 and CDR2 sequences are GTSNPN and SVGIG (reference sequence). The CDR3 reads CAWSMGIRRVGPQETQYF. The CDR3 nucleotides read TGTGCCTGGAGTATGGGAATTAGGAGGGTAGGCCCCCAAGAGACCCAGTACTTC.

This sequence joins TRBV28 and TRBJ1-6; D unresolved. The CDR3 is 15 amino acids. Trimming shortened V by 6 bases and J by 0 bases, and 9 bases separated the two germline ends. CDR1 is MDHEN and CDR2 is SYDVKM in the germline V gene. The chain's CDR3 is CASRSGSSYNSPLHF. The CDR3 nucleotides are TGTGCCAGCAGATCAGGCAGCTCCTATAATTCACCCCTCCACTTT.

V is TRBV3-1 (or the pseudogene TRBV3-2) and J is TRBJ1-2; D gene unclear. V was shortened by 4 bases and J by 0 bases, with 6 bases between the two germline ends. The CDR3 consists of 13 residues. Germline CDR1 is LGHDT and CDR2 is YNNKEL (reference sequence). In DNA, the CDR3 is TGTGCCAGCAGCCCAACGGCTAACTATGGCTACACCTTC. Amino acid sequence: CASSPTANYGYTF.

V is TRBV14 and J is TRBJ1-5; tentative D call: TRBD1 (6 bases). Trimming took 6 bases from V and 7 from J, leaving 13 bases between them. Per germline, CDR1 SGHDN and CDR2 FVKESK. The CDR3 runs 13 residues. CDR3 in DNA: TGTGCCAGCAGACCCCAGGGGCACCAGCCCCAGCATTTT. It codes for CASRPQGHQPQHF.

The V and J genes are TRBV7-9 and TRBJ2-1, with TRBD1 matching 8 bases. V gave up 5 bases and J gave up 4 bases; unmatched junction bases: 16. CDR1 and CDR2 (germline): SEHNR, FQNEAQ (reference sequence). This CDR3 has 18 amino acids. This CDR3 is CASSRKGLQGVWYNEQFF. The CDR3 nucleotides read TGTGCCAGCAGCCGAAAAGGTCTACAGGGGGTCTGGTACAATGAGCAGTTCTTC.

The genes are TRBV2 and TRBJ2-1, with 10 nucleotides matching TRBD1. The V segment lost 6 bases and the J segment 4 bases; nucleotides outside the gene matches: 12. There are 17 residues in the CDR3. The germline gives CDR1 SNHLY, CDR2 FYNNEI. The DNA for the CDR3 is TGTGCCAGCAGAGGTCACACCGGGACAGGGGTGTACAATGAGCAGTTCTTC. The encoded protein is CASRGHTGTGVYNEQFF. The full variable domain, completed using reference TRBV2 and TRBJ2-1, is EPEVTQTPSHQVTQMGQEVILRCVPISNHLYFYWYRQILGQKVEFLVSFYNNEISEKSEIFDDQFSVERPDGSNFTLKIRSTKLEDSAMYFCASRGHTGTGVYNEQFFGPGTRLTVL.

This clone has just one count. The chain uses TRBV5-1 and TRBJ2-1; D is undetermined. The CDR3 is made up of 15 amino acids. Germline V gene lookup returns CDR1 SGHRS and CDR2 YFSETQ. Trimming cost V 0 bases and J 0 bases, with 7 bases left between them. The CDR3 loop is CASSLELSSYNEQFF. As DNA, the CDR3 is TGCGCCAGCAGCTTGGAACTGAGCTCCTACAATGAGCAGTTCTTC.

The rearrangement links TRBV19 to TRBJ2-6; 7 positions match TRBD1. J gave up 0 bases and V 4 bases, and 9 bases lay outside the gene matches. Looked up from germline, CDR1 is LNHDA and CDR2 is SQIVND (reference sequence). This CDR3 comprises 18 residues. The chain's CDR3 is CASSRRQGLGSGANVLTF. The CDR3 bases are TGTGCCAGTAGTAGACGACAGGGTCTCGGCTCTGGGGCCAACGTCCTGACTTTC.

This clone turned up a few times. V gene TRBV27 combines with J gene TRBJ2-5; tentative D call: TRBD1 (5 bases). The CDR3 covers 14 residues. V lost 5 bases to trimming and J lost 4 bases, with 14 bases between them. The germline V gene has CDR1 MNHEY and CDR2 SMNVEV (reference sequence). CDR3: CASSPRPQGETQYF. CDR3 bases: TGTGCCAGCAGTCCCCGTCCCCAGGGAGAGACCCAGTACTTC.

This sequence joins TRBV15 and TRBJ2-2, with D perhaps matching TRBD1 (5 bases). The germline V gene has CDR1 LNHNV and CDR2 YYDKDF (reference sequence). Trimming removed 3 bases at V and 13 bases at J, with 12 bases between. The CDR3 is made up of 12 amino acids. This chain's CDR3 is CATSRGPERLFF. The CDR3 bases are TGTGCCACCAGCAGGGGGCCAGAAAGGCTGTTTTTT.

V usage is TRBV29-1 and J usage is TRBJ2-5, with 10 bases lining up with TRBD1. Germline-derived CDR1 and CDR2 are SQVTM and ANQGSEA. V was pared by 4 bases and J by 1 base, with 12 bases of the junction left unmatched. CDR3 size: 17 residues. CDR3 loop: CSVVRQGAFYLQETQYF. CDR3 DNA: TGCAGCGTTGTTAGACAGGGGGCTTTTTACCTCCAAGAGACCCAGTACTTC.

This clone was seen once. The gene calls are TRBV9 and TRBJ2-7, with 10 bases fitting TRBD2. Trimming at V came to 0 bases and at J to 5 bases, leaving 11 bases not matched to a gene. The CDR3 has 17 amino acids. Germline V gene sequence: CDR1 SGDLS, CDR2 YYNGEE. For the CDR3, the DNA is TGTGCCAGCAGCGTAGCGGACCTAGCGGGGGTCATAGACGAGCAGTACTTC. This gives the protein CASSVADLAGVIDEQYF. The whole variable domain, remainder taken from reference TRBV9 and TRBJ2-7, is DSGVTQTPKHLITATGQRVTLRCSPRSGDLSVYWYQQSLDQGLQFLIQYYNGEERAKGNILERFSAQQFPDLHSELNLSSLELGDSALYFCASSVADLAGVIDEQYFGPGTRLTVT.

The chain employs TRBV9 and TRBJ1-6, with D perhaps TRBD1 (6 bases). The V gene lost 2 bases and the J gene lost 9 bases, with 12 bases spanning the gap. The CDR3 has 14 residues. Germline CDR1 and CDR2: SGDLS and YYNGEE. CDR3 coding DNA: TGTGCCAGCAGCGTTGGGGGGGCCGGTTCACCCCTCCACTTT. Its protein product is CASSVGGAGSPLHF.

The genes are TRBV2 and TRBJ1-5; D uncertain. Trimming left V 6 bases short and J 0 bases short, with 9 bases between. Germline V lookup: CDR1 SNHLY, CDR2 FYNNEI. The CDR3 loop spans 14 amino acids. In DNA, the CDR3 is TGTGCCAGCAGCGCAGACAATAGCAATCAGCCCCAGCATTTT. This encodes CASSADNSNQPQHF.

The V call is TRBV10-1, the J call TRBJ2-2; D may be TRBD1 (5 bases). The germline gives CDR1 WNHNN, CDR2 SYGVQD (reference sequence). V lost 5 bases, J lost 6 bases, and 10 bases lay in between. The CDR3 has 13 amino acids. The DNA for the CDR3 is TGCGCCAGCAGTTCCAGGGTGGCCGGGGAGCTGTTTTTT. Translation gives CASSSRVAGELFF.

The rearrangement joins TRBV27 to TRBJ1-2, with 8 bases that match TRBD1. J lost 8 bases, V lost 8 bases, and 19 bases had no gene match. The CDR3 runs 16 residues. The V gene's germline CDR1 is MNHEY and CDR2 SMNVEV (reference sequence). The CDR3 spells CASGEFDRGPSGGYTF. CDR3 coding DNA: TGTGCCAGCGGAGAATTTGACAGGGGACCTTCCGGCGGCTACACCTTC.

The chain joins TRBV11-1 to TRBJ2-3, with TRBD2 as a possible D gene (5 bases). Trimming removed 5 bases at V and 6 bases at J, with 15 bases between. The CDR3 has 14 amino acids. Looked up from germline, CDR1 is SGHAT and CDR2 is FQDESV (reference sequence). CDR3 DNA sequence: TGTGCCAGCAGCCCCCGGACTGCTGATGATACGCAGTATTTT. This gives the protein CASSPRTADDTQYF. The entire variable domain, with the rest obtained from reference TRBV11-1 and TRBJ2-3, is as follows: EAEVAQSPRYKITEKSQAVAFWCDPISGHATLYWYRQILGQGPELLVQFQDESVVDDSQLPKDRFSAERLKGVDSTLKIQPAELGDSAMYLCASSPRTADDTQYFGPGTRLTVL.

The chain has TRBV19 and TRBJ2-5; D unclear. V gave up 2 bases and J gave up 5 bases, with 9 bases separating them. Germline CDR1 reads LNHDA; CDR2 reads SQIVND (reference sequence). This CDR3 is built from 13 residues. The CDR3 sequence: CASSIQKLETQYF. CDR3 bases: TGTGCCAGTAGTATACAAAAACTGGAGACCCAGTACTTC.

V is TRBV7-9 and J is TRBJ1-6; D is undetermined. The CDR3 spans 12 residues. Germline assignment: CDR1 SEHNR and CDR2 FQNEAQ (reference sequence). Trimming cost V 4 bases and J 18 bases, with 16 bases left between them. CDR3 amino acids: CASSSRADTRHF. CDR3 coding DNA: TGTGCCAGCAGCTCCCGTGCAGACACGCGCCACTTT.

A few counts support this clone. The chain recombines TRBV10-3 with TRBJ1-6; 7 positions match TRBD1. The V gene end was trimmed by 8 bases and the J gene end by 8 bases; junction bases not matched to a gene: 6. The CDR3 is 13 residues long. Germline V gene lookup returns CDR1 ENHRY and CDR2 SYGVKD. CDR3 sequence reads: CAIADRTDSPLHF. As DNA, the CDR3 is TGTGCCATCGCGGACAGGACAGATTCACCCCTCCACTTT.

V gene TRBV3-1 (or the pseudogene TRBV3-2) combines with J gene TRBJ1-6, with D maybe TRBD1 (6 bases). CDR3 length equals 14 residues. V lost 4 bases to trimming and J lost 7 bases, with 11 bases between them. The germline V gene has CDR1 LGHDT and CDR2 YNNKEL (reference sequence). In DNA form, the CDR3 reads TGTGCCAGCAGCCTAGGACAGATGAATTCACCCCTCCACTTT. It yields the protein CASSLGQMNSPLHF.

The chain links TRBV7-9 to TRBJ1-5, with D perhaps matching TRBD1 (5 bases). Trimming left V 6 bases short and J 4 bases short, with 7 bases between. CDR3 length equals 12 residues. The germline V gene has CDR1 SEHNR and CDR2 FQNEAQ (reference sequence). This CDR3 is CASSKGNQPQHF. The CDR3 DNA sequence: TGTGCCAGCAGTAAGGGGAATCAGCCCCAGCATTTT.

This chain's CDR3 is CASSHRTSGDGEQFF. CDR3 nucleotides: TGTGCCAGCAGCCACCGGACTAGCGGGGATGGTGAGCAGTTCTTC. V and J are TRBV7-2 and TRBJ2-1, with 12 bases fitting TRBD2. The junction had 8 bases not matched to a gene; V was cut back by 5 bases and J by 9 bases. The CDR3 has 15 residues. Germline CDR1 and CDR2: SGHTA and FQGNSA.

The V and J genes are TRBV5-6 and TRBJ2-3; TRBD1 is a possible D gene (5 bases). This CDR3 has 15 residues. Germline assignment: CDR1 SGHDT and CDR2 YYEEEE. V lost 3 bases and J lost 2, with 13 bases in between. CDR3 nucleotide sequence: TGTGCCAGCAGCTACCTGGACAAACACACAGATACGCAGTATTTT. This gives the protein CASSYLDKHTDTQYF.

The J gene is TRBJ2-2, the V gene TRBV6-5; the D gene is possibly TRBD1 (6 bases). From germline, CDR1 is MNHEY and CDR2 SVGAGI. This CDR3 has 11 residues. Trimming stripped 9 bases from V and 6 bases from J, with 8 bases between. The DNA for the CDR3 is TGTGCCAGTGAGGGGGCCGGGGAGCTGTTTTTT. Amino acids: CASEGAGELFF.

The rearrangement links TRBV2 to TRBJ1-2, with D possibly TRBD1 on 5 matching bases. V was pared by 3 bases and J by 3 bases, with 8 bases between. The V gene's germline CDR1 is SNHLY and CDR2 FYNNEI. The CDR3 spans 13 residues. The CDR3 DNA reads TGTGCCAGCAGTGAGACGGGGGACTATGGCTACACCTTC. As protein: CASSETGDYGYTF.

This CDR3 is CASKNGQGIVQPQHF. CDR3 nucleotide sequence: TGTGCCAGTAAGAACGGACAGGGTATAGTTCAGCCCCAGCATTTT. The chain joins TRBV19 to TRBJ1-5, with 8 bases that match TRBD1. J was trimmed by 6 bases and V by 7 bases; bases with no gene match: 11. Germline V gene data show CDR1 as LNHDA and CDR2 as SQIVND (reference sequence). CDR3 length: 15 amino acids.